This record covers a single T cell receptor beta chain. Other nucleotide sequences in the sample specify the same CDR3. Under the authors' procedure: Amplification of reference gene primers provided the estimated nucleated cell counts. Libraries were prepared by immunoSEQ multiplex PCR; TCRdb keeps only in-frame clonotypes and omits some of them. V and J calls and clone size come straight from that table; D and trimming were deduced from the DNA. In the table there are around 450,000 clones, 87% of which are singletons. Living in under 30 US areas, the participants were between 18 and 89 years of age. Cohorts were assigned according to the clinical history that participants reported. Recovered status applied to Cohort 3 donors who had two consecutive negative PCRs. It also applied to those with clearance or with symptom resolution. Germline CDR1 and CDR2: SNHLY and FYNNEI. Trimming removed 5 bases from V and 2 bases from J, with 3 bases in between. The CDR3 contains 11 residues.

This entry comes from a study of blood T cell repertoires in COVID-19. The sequenced sample was PBMCs or T cells enriched from blood (not recorded which). The receptor comes from a woman between 18 and 30 years old who had recovered from COVID-19. This rearrangement joins TRBV2 to TRBJ2-5, with D uncertain. The DNA for the CDR3 is TGTGCCAGCAGTTATCAAGAGACCCAGTACTTC. Its translation: CASSYQETQYF.